The source of this T cell receptor beta chain is a study of blood T cell repertoires in COVID-19. Study details: Specimens from acute and convalescent COVID-19 originated in the United States, Italy and Spain. PBMCs, B-cell-depleted T cells, or T cells provided the cDNA or gDNA that made up the material.

The CDR3 loop spans 18 amino acids. CDR1 SGHAT and CDR2 FQNNGV come from the germline V gene. V dropped 6 bases and J dropped 2 bases, with 26 bases sitting between them. Original processing methods: Estimation of nucleated cell counts relied on the amplification of reference gene primers. Assay: immunoSEQ multiplex PCR; the TCRdb copy retains only in-frame clones and omits some. D and trimming come from the DNA, and the V and J calls and clone size come from that table. Counted here are 20,000 to 30,000 clones, roughly four fifths occurring once; the ten biggest clones make up more than 6.5%. The origin of this receptor is a human donor in a cohort sampled during active COVID-19. The sequenced sample was peripheral blood. J is TRBJ2-7 and V is TRBV11-2; D is ambiguous. The CDR3 protein is CASRSISSPFALPYEQYF. DNA for the CDR3: TGTGCCAGCAGATCCATATCGAGCCCGTTTGCGCTTCCCTACGAGCAGTACTTC. Full variable domain (outside the CDR3, taken from reference TRBV11-2 and TRBJ2-7): EAGVAQSPRYKIIEKRQSVAFWCNPISGHATLYWYQQILGQGPKLLIQFQNNGVVDDSQLPKDRFSAERLKGVDSTLKIQPAKLEDSAVYLCASRSISSPFALPYEQYFGPGTRLTVT.